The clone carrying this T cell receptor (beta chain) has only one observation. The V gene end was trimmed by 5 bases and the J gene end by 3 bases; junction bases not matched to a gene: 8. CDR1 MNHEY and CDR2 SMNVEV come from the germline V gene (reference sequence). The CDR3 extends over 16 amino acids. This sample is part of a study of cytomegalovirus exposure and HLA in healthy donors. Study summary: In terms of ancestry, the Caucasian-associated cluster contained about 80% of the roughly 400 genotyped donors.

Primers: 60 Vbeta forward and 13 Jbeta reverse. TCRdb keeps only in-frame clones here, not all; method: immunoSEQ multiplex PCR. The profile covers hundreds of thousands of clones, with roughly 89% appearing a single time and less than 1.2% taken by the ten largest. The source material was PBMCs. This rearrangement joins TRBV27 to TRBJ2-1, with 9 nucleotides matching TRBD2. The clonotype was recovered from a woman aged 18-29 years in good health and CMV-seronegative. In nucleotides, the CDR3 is TGTGCCAGCAGTCCTCAACCAGCGGGGGGCTACAATGAGCAGTTCTTC. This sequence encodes CASSPQPAGGYNEQFF.